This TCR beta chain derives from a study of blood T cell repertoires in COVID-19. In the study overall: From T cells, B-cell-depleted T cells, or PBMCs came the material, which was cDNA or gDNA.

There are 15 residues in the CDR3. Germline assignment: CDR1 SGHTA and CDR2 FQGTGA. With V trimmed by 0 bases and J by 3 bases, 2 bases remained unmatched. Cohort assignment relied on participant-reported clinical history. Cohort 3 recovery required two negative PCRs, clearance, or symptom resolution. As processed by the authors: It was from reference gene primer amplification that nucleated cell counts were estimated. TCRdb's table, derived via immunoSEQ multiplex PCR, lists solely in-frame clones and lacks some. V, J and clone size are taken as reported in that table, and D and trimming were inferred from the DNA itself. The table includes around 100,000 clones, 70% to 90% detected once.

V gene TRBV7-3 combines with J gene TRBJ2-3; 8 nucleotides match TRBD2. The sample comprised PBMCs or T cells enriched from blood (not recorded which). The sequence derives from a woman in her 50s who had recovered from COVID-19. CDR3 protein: CASSLTGLETDTQYF. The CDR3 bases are TGTGCCAGCAGCTTAACGGGACTAGAAACAGATACGCAGTATTTT.